This record concerns one T cell receptor (beta chain) sequence. What it binds is not known. This may arise from a read error, as a much more abundant clone is one base away. The CDR3 extends over 15 amino acids. The germline V gene encodes CDR1 SGHRS and CDR2 YFSETQ. This entry comes from a study of T cells in Graves' hyperthyroidism and ophthalmopathy. Broader study findings: Blood held most thyroid clonotypes expanded above 0.001 frequency.

Amplified regions were TCR beta CDR3 sequences from RNA transcripts. Using the HTBI primer set, a first-round RT-PCR was run on the TCR CDR3. TCRdb re-analysed the multiplex PCR reads in MiXCR, keeping a single row per CDR3 protein. The sample lists 480,000 or so distinct CDR3 sequences; roughly 45% were seen once. The clonotype comes from an adult woman with Graves' disease, either hyperthyroidism or ophthalmopathy (not recorded which). The chain recombines TRBV5-1 with TRBJ1-1; TRBD1 aligns across 7 bases. Sequenced material: peripheral blood or thyroid tissue (not recorded which). The CDR3: CAGSSFTGVSSEAFF. The DNA of the CDR3 is TGCGCCGGCAGCTCGTTTACAGGGGTCAGTTCTGAAGCTTTCTTT. Full variable domain (outside the CDR3, taken from reference TRBV5-1 and TRBJ1-1): KAGVTQTPRYLIKTRGQQVTLSCSPISGHRSVSWYQQTPGQGLQFLFEYFSETQRNKGNFPGRFSGRQFSNSRSEMNVSTLELGDSALYLCAGSSFTGVSSEAFFGQGTRLTVV.